The 22 T cell receptor beta chains in this list originate from one sample, sequenced in a study of cytomegalovirus exposure and HLA in healthy donors. Researchers ran the PCR with 60 Vbeta and 13 Jbeta primers. The data were produced by immunoSEQ multiplex PCR, yet TCRdb's version contains in-frame clones alone and is incomplete. The table records under 140,000 clones, roughly three quarters of them present only once. What was sequenced was PBMCs. These receptors all come from a man between 25 and 39 years old in good health and CMV-seropositive.

The chain has TRBV27 and TRBJ2-5; the match to TRBD2 covers 7 bases. Trimming took 2 bases from V and 2 from J; bases not matched to a gene: 2. This CDR3 spans 14 amino acids. Germline lookup yields CDR1 MNHEY and CDR2 SMNVEV (reference sequence). Here the CDR3 reads CASSLGGDQETQYF. The CDR3, as DNA: TGTGCCAGCAGTTTAGGGGGGGATCAAGAGACCCAGTACTTC.

This clone came up a few times. The V gene is TRBV4-3, the J gene TRBJ1-3; TRBD1 might be the D (6 bases). Germline CDR1 LGHNA, CDR2 YSLEER. CDR3 length equals 15 residues. V was trimmed by 4 bases and J by 3 bases, leaving 13 bases between them. CDR3 sequence: CASSPRQAIGNTIYF. The CDR3, as DNA: TGCGCCAGCAGCCCTCGACAGGCGATTGGAAACACCATATATTTT.

The J gene is TRBJ2-7, the V gene TRBV27; 8 bases match TRBD1. There are 14 residues in the CDR3. Germline V CDR1 and CDR2: MNHEY, SMNVEV (reference sequence). The J segment lost 4 bases and the V segment lost 9 bases, leaving 11 bases of the junction unmatched. The CDR3 sequence is CASMGRTGTYEQYF. The CDR3 coding sequence is TGTGCCAGTATGGGTCGGACAGGGACTTACGAGCAGTACTTC.

The chain joins TRBV7-6 to TRBJ2-2, with D possibly matching TRBD2 (7 bases). V dropped 4 bases and J dropped 2 bases, with 11 bases sitting between them. The CDR3 is 15 amino acids. The V gene's germline CDR1 is SGHVS and CDR2 FNYEAQ. CDR3 residues: CASSSGDYNTGELFF. In DNA, the CDR3 is TGTGCCAGCAGCTCAGGGGACTATAACACCGGGGAGCTGTTTTTT.

This chain connects TRBV7-2 to TRBJ2-5, with 9 positions matching TRBD2. Germline CDR1 reads SGHTA; CDR2 reads FQGNSA. This CDR3 spans 16 amino acids. V lost 2 bases, J lost 4 bases, and 8 bases stayed unmatched. DNA for the CDR3: TGTGCCAGCAGCTTATCCTACAGCGGGGGGCTAGAGACCCAGTACTTC. Translated: CASSLSYSGGLETQYF.

The chain combines TRBV7-2 with TRBJ1-4; D not certain. The CDR3 has 16 amino acids. Per the germline V gene, CDR1 is SGHTA and CDR2 is FQGNSA. V gave up 1 base and J gave up 0 bases, with 9 bases separating them. The CDR3 region is CASSLVAAATNEKLFF. In DNA form, the CDR3 reads TGTGCCAGCAGCTTAGTGGCGGCAGCAACTAATGAAAAACTGTTTTTT.

Notes on this clone: Compared with germline, one end of the junction differs, possibly owing to a read error. V usage is TRBV7-9 and J usage is TRBJ1-1; D not certain. Germline V gene lookup returns CDR1 SEHNR and CDR2 FQNEAQ (reference sequence). This CDR3 is built from 16 residues. For the CDR3, the DNA is TGTTCCAGTAGCTCTTATGACCGCGAGGCGCGCACTGAAGCTTTCTTT. Protein product: CSSSSYDREARTEAFF.

This clone was observed once. The chain links TRBV9 to TRBJ1-2; the D gene is possibly TRBD1 (5 bases). V was clipped by 3 bases and J by 0 bases, with 6 bases between them. CDR3 length equals 13 residues. Germline-derived CDR1 and CDR2 are SGDLS and YYNGEE. The DNA of the CDR3 is TGTGCCAGCAGCGACAGGTCTAACTATGGCTACACCTTC. Protein product: CASSDRSNYGYTF.

This chain connects TRBV15 to TRBJ1-5; 8 positions agree with TRBD1. With 2 bases clipped from V and 7 bases from J, the junction kept 4 bases outside the gene matches. The CDR3 runs to 14 residues. Germline loops: CDR1 LNHNV, CDR2 YYDKDF (reference sequence). CDR3 loop: CATSRNRGNQPQHF. The DNA of the CDR3 is TGTGCCACCAGCAGAAACAGGGGGAACCAGCCCCAGCATTTT.

V is TRBV19 and J is TRBJ2-2; 12 bases line up with TRBD2. V lost 7 bases and J lost 7; bases outside the gene matches: 7. Per germline, CDR1 LNHDA and CDR2 SQIVND (reference sequence). The CDR3 covers 15 residues. In DNA, the CDR3 is TGTGCCAGTAAAACTAGCGGGGGGTTAATCGGGGAGCTGTTTTTT. Its translation is CASKTSGGLIGELFF.

V usage is TRBV13 and J usage is TRBJ1-2; 9 bases are a match to TRBD1. The CDR3 length is 16 residues. The germline CDR1 and CDR2 sequences are PRHDT and FYEKMQ (reference sequence). V lost 1 base, J lost 8 bases, and 11 bases stayed unmatched. The CDR3 is CASSLAPGQGIVGYTF. The CDR3 DNA follows: TGTGCCAGCAGCTTAGCCCCGGGACAGGGTATCGTCGGCTACACCTTC. The complete variable domain, with remaining parts taken from reference TRBV13 and TRBJ1-2, reads AAGVIQSPRHLIKEKRETATLKCYPIPRHDTVYWYQQGPGQDPQFLISFYEKMQSDKGSIPDRFSAQQFSDYHSELNMSSLELGDSALYFCASSLAPGQGIVGYTFGSGTRLTVV.

The chain is built from TRBV4-2 and TRBJ2-1; perhaps TRBD1 as D (5 bases). This CDR3 has 15 amino acids. Per the germline V gene, CDR1 is LGHNA and CDR2 is YNFKEQ. V was pared by 1 base and J by 7 bases, with 14 bases between. The CDR3 region has the DNA TGTGCCAGCAGCCAAGTGGGGCGGTTGGGGAATGAGCAGTTCTTC. It specifies CASSQVGRLGNEQFF.

This clone is medium-sized (0.01 to 0.1%). V gene TRBV5-6 combines with J gene TRBJ2-2; a possible D gene is TRBD1 (5 bases). Trimming pared 6 bases from V and 1 base from J, leaving 10 bases between. The CDR3 loop spans 14 amino acids. The germline CDR1 and CDR2 sequences are SGHDT and YYEEEE. The CDR3 DNA is TGTGCCAGCAACCCTGGACAGAACACCGGGGAGCTGTTTTTT. Its translation: CASNPGQNTGELFF.

The V gene is TRBV7-3, the J gene TRBJ2-6; TRBD1 agrees at 8 bases. Unmatched junction bases numbered 6, after V lost 4 bases and J lost 1 base. Germline lookup yields CDR1 SGHTA and CDR2 FQGTGA. CDR3 length: 17 residues. The CDR3 DNA reads as TGTGCCAGCAGCTCCGGGACAGGTCTATCTGGGGCCAACGTCCTGACTTTC. Its translation is CASSSGTGLSGANVLTF.

The gene calls are TRBV25-1 and TRBJ2-3; 9 nucleotides line up with TRBD2. V shed 10 bases and J 6 bases; nucleotides not matched to a gene: 14. This CDR3 spans 15 amino acids. Germline V gene data show CDR1 as MGHDK and CDR2 as SYGVNS. The CDR3 sequence: CATGGLAGIRDTQYF. The CDR3 nucleotides are TGTGCCACGGGGGGTCTAGCGGGGATCCGGGATACGCAGTATTTT.

The chain combines TRBV5-4 with TRBJ2-1; 9 bases are shared with TRBD2. This CDR3 region has 16 residues. Germline CDR1 reads SGHNT; CDR2 reads YYREEE (reference sequence). Unmatched junction bases numbered 10, after V lost 4 bases and J lost 5 bases. Here the CDR3 DNA reads TGTGCCAGCAGCCACGCTAGCGGGGCATTAGACAATGAGCAGTTCTTC. Protein: CASSHASGALDNEQFF.

This sequence joins TRBV5-5 and TRBJ2-7, with 10 bases that match TRBD1. In germline, CDR1 is SGHKS, CDR2 YYEKEE (reference sequence). The CDR3 has 15 residues. Trimming took 5 bases from V and 7 from J; bases not matched to a gene: 12. The CDR3 DNA sequence: TGTGCCAGCAGGCAATCCGGGACAGGGGCTCATGAGCAGTACTTC. Translated, it gives CASRQSGTGAHEQYF.

This clone was detected once. This chain uses TRBV4-1 with TRBJ2-5, with 7 positions matching TRBD2. The J segment lost 3 bases and the V segment lost 0 bases, leaving 13 bases of the junction unmatched. The CDR3 runs 18 residues. Germline values: CDR1 MGHRA, CDR2 YSYEKL. This chain's CDR3 is CASSQEGLGGGGEETQYF. The CDR3 DNA reads TGCGCCAGCAGCCAAGAAGGTTTGGGCGGGGGTGGAGAAGAGACCCAGTACTTC.

This chain joins TRBV27 and TRBJ1-4; possibly TRBD1 for D (6 bases). V lost 3 bases to trimming and J lost 5 bases, with 19 bases between them. The CDR3 covers 17 residues. From germline, CDR1 is MNHEY and CDR2 SMNVEV (reference sequence). CDR3 nucleotides: TGTGCCAGCAGTTTCCCACCTGGACAGACGCTAAATGAAAAACTGTTTTTT. Protein: CASSFPPGQTLNEKLFF.

The chain employs TRBV21-1 and TRBJ1-4; TRBD1 is the table's D call and was not checked against the DNA. TRBV21-1 constitutes a pseudogene. The CDR3 consists of 17 residues. CDR3 region: CASSNLDGGTGAEKLFF. CDR3 in DNA: TGTGCCAGCAGCAATCTCGATGGCGGGACAGGGGCAGAAAAACTGTTTTTT.

The V and J genes are TRBV11-2 and TRBJ2-1; maybe TRBD1 (6 bases). The CDR3 consists of 18 residues. Deletions cut 6 bases from V and 0 bases from J, with 21 bases between. The V gene's germline CDR1 is SGHAT and CDR2 FQNNGV. The CDR3 here is CASRPVAGTKLSYNEQFF. CDR3 nucleotides: TGTGCCAGCAGACCGGTTGCAGGGACAAAACTCTCCTACAATGAGCAGTTCTTC.

This chain uses TRBV2 with TRBJ1-1; D call uncertain. The CDR3 loop spans 14 amino acids. CDR1 and CDR2 (germline): SNHLY, FYNNEI. Trimming removed 2 bases at V and 1 base at J, with 8 bases between. CDR3 in amino acids: CASSEHPGNTEAFF. The DNA for the CDR3 is TGTGCCAGCAGTGAACATCCAGGGAACACTGAAGCTTTCTTT.